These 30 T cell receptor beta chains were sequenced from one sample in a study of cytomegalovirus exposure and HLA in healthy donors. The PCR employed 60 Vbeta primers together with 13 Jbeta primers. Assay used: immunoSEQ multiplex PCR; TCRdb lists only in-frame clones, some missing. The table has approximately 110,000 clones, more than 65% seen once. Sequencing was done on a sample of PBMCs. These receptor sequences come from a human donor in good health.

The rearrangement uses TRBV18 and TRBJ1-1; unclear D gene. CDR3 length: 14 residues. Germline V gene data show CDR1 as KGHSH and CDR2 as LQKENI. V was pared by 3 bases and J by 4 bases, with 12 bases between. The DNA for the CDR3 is TGTGCCAGCTCACCGCCGAATGAGCGCACTGAAGCTTTCTTT. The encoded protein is CASSPPNERTEAFF.

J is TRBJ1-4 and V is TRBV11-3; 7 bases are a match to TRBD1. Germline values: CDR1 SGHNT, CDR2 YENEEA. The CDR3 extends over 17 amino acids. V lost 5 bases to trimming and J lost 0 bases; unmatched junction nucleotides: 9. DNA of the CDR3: TGTGCCAGCAGCGAGGGCACAGGGGCGGCAACTAATGAAAAACTGTTTTTT. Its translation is CASSEGTGAATNEKLFF.

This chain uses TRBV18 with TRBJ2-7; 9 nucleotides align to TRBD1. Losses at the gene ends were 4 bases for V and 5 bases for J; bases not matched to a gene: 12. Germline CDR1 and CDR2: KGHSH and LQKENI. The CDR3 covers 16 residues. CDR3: CASSLYYRGPRDEQYF. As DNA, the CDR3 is TGTGCCAGCTCACTCTACTACAGGGGGCCGCGGGACGAGCAGTACTTC.

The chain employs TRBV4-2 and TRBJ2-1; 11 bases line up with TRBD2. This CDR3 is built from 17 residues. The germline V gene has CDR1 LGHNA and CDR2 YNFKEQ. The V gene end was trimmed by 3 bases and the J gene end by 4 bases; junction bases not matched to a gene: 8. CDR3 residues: CASSQSPGLAVYNEQFF. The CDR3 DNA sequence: TGTGCCAGCAGCCAGTCCCCGGGACTAGCGGTGTACAATGAGCAGTTCTTC.

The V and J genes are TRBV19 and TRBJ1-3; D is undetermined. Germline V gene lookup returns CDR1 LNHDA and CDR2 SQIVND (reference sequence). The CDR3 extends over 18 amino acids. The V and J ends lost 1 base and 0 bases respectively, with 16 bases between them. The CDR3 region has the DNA TGTGCCAGTAGTATAGGTGGCCCCCTCTCGATCTCTGGAAACACCATATATTTT. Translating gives CASSIGGPLSISGNTIYF.

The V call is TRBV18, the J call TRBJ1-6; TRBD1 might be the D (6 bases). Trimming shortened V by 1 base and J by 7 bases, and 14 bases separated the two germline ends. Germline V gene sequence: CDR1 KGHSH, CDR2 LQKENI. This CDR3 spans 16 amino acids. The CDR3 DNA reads TGTGCCAGCTCACCACGGAGCGAGACAGGCAATTCACCCCTCCACTTT. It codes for CASSPRSETGNSPLHF.

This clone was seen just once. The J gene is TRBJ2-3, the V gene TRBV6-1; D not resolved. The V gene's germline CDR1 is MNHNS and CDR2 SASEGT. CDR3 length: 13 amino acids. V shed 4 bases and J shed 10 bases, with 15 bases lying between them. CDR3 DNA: TGTGCCAGCAGTGTGCCCTCGGTCCCTTCGCAGTATTTT. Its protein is CASSVPSVPSQYF.

In nucleotides, the CDR3 is TGTGCCAGTCGACGGGAGGCTAACTATGGCTACACCTTC. This sequence encodes CASRREANYGYTF. The genes are TRBV6-5 and TRBJ1-2; D is unresolved. CDR3 size: 13 residues. Germline V CDR1 and CDR2: MNHEY, SVGAGI. V was clipped by 9 bases and J by 0 bases, with 11 bases between them.

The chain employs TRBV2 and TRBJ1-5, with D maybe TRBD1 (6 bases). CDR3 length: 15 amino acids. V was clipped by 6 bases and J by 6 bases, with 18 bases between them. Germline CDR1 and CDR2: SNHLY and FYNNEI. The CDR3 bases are TGTGCCAGCAGAGGAACAGGGCCCCTTGTTCAGCCCCAGCATTTT. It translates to CASRGTGPLVQPQHF.

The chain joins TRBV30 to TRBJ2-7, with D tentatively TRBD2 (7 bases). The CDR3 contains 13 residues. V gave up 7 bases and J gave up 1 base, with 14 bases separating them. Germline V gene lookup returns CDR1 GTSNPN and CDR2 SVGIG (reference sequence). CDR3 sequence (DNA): TGTGCCTCCCGGCGGGGGCTATCCTACGAGCAGTACTTC. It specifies CASRRGLSYEQYF.

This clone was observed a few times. CDR3 protein: CASSESPGSGANVLTF. The CDR3 nucleotides read TGCGCCAGCAGTGAGTCACCCGGCTCTGGGGCCAACGTCCTGACTTTC. This chain joins TRBV10-2 and TRBJ2-6; D is unresolved. This CDR3 contains 16 residues. V gave up 0 bases and J gave up 0 bases, with 6 bases separating them. Germline-derived CDR1 and CDR2 are WSHSY and SAAADI.

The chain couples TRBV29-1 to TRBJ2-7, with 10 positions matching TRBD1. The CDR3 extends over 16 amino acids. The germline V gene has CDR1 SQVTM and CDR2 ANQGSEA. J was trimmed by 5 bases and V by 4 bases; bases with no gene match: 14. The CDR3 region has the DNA TGCAGCGTTGTTTGGACAGGGGGATCGGTGATGGACGAGCAGTACTTC. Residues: CSVVWTGGSVMDEQYF.

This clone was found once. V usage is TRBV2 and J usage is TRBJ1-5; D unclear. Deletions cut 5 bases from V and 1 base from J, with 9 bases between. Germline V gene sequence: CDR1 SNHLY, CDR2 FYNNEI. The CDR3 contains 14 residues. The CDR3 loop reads CASSTERSNQPQHF. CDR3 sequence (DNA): TGTGCCAGCAGTACAGAAAGAAGCAATCAGCCCCAGCATTTT.

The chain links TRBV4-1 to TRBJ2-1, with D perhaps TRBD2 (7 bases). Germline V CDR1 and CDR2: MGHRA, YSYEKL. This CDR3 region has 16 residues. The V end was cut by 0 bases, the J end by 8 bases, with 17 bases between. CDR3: CASSQEDSGIGDEQFF. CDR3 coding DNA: TGCGCCAGCAGCCAAGAGGACAGCGGGATAGGTGATGAGCAGTTCTTC.

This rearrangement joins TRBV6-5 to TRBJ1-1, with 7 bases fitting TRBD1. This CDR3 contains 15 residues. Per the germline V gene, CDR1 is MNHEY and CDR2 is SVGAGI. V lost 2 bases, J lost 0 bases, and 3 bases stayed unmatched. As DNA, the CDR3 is TGTGCCAGCAGTTACCAACAGGGGATGAACACTGAAGCTTTCTTT. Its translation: CASSYQQGMNTEAFF.

CDR3 sequence (DNA): TGTGCCAGCAAAGAGGACTACGAGCAGTACTTC. This sequence encodes CASKEDYEQYF. This rearrangement joins TRBV28 to TRBJ2-7; no reliable D call. CDR3 length: 11 residues. With 7 bases removed from V and 3 bases from J, the gap between germline ends came to 7 bases. The V gene's germline CDR1 is MDHEN and CDR2 SYDVKM. The full variable domain, rest sourced from reference TRBV28 and TRBJ2-7, is DVKVTQSSRYLVKRTGEKVFLECVQDMDHENMFWYRQDPGLGLRLIYFSYDVKMKEKGDIPEGYSVSREKKERFSLILESASTNQTSMYLCASKEDYEQYFGPGTRLTVT.

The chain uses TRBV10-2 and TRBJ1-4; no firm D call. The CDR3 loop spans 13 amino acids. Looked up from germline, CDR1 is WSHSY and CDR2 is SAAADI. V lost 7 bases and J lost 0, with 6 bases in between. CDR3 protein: CASMRATNEKLFF. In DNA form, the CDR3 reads TGCGCCAGCATGAGGGCAACTAATGAAAAACTGTTTTTT.

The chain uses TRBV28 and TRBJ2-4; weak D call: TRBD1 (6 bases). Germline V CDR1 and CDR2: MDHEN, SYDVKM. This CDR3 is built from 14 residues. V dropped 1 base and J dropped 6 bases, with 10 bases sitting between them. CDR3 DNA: TGTGCCAGCAGTTTATCCCAGACAGGAAACATTCAGTACTTC. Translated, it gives CASSLSQTGNIQYF. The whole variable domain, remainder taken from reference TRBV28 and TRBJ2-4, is DVKVTQSSRYLVKRTGEKVFLECVQDMDHENMFWYRQDPGLGLRLIYFSYDVKMKEKGDIPEGYSVSREKKERFSLILESASTNQTSMYLCASSLSQTGNIQYFGAGTRLSVL.

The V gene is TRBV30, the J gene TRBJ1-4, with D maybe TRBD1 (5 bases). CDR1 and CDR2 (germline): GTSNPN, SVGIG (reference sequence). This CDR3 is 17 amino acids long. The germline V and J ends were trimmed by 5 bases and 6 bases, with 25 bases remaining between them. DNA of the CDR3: TGTGCCTGGCTTAGGAAGGCCAGGGAGGATTTAGATGAAAAACTGTTTTTT. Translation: CAWLRKAREDLDEKLFF. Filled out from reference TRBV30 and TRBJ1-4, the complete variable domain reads SQTIHQWPATLVQPVGSPLSLECTVEGTSNPNLYWYRQAAGRGLQLLFYSVGIGQISSEVPQNLSASRPQDRQFILSSKKLLLSDSGFYLCAWLRKAREDLDEKLFFGSGTQLSVL.

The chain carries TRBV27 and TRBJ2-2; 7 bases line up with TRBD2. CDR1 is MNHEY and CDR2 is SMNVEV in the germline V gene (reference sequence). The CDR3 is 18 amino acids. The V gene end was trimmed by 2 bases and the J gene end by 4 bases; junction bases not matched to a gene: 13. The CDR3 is CASSLIPVLAGGTGELFF. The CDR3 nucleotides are TGTGCCAGCAGTTTAATCCCTGTGTTAGCGGGCGGCACCGGGGAGCTGTTTTTT.

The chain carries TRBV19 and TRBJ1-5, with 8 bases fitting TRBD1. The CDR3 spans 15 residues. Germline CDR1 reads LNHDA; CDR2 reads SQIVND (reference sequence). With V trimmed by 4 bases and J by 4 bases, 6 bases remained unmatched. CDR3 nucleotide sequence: TGTGCCAGTAGTACACGGACAGGGCCAAATCAGCCCCAGCATTTT. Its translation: CASSTRTGPNQPQHF.

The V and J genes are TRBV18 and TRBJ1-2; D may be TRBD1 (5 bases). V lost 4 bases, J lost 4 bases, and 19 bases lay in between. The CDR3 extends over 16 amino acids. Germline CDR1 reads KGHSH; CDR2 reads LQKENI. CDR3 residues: CASSLPSGRDFYGYTF. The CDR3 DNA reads TGTGCCAGCTCACTCCCGAGCGGCAGGGACTTCTATGGCTACACCTTC.

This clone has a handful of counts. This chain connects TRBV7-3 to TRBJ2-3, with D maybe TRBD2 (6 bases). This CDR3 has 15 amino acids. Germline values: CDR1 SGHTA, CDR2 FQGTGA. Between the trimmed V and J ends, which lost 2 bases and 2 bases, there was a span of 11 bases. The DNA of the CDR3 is TGTGCCAGCAGCTTATCGGGGCGGGACACAGATACGCAGTATTTT. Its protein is CASSLSGRDTDTQYF.

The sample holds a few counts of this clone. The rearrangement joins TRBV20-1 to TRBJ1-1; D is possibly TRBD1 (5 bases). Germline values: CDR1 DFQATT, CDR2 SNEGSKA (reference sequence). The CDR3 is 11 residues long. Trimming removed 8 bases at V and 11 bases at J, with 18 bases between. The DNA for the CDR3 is TGCAGTCCATATCAGGGTTTGAGGGCTTTCTTT. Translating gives CSPYQGLRAFF.

CDR3 sequence reads: CASTPPRGNQPQHF. CDR3 nucleotide sequence: TGTGCCAGCACCCCGCCCCGGGGAAATCAGCCCCAGCATTTT. J is TRBJ1-5 and V is TRBV6-1; D is uncertain. The CDR3 is 14 amino acids. V gave up 7 bases and J gave up 4 bases, with 14 bases separating them. Per the germline V gene, CDR1 is MNHNS and CDR2 is SASEGT.

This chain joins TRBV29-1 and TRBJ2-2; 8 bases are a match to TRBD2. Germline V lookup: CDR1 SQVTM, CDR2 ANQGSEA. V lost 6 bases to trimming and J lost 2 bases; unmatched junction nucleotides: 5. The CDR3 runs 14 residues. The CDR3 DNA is TGCAGCGTCCGGAGCGGGAGAAACACCGGGGAGCTGTTTTTT. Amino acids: CSVRSGRNTGELFF.

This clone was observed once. The CDR3: CASGRGTEAFF. The CDR3 DNA reads TGTGCCAGCGGAAGGGGCACTGAAGCTTTCTTT. V and J are TRBV6-6 and TRBJ1-1; a weak D match, TRBD1 (5 bases). CDR3 length equals 11 residues. Germline V gives CDR1 MNHNY, CDR2 SVGAGI (reference sequence). V lost 8 bases to trimming and J lost 4 bases, with 8 bases between them.

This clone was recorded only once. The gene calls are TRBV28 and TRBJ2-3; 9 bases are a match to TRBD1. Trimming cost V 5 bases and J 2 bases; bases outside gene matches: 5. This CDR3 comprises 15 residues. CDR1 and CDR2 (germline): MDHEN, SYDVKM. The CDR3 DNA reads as TGTGCCAGCAGTGACAGGGGGTCCAACACAGATACGCAGTATTTT. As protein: CASSDRGSNTDTQYF.

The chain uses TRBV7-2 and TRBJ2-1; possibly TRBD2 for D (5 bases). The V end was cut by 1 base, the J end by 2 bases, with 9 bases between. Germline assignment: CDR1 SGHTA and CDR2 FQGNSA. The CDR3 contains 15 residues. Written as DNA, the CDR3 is TGTGCCAGCAGCTTAGGTGGGAGAGCCTACAATGAGCAGTTCTTC. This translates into CASSLGGRAYNEQFF.

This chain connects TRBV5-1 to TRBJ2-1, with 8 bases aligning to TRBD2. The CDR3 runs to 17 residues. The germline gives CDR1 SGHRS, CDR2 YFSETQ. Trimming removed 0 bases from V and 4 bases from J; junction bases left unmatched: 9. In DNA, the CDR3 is TGCGCCAGCAGCTTGGGTAGTAGCGGGGCGCTTTACAATGAGCAGTTCTTC. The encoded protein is CASSLGSSGALYNEQFF.